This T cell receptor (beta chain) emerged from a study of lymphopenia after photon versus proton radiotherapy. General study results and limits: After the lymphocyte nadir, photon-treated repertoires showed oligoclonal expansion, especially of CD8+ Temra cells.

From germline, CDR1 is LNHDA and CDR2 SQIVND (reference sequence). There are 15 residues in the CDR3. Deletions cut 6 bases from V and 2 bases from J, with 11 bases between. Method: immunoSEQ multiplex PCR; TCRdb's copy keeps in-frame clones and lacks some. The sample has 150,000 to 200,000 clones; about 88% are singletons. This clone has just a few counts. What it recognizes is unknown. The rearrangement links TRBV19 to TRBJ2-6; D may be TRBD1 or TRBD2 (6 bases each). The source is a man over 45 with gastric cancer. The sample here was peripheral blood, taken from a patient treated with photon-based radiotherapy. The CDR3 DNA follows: TGTGCCAGTAGCTCACGGGGGCCTGGGGCCAACGTCCTGACTTTC. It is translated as CASSSRGPGANVLTF. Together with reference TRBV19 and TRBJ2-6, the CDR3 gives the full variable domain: DGGITQSPKYLFRKEGQNVTLSCEQNLNHDAMYWYRQDPGQGLRLIYYSQIVNDFQKGDIAEGYSVSREKKESFPLTVTSAQKNPTAFYLCASSSRGPGANVLTFGAGSRLTVL.